This T cell receptor (beta chain) stems from a study of beta chain features in type 1 diabetes. Since all of the isolated RNA was reverse transcribed, expressed TCRB transcripts were what got sequenced. Clones were sequenced by immunoSEQ multiplex PCR, and TCRdb holds only the in-frame ones, with some missing. The profile shows around 340,000 clones, around a fifth of them singletons. Study results and caveats: The naive, central memory and Treg TCRB repertoires looked more alike in patients than they did in healthy donors. Fewer insertions but more deletions were seen at VDJ junctions in type 1 diabetes patients. Moderately but significantly shorter TCRB CDR3s were found in Type 1 diabetes patients in all four CD4+ subsets.

V was trimmed by 0 bases and J by 5 bases, leaving 12 bases between them. The CDR3 extends over 15 amino acids. Germline V gene sequence: CDR1 SGHRS, CDR2 YFSETQ. In the case of this clone: Antigen: not known.

Sequencing input: naive CD4+ T cells from blood. The chain is built from TRBV5-1 and TRBJ1-5; D not certain. This TCR derives from a woman aged 18-29 years in good health. CDR3 sequence: CASSLVAGLDQPQHF. The CDR3 DNA follows: TGCGCCAGCAGCTTGGTGGCAGGCCTCGATCAGCCCCAGCATTTT.